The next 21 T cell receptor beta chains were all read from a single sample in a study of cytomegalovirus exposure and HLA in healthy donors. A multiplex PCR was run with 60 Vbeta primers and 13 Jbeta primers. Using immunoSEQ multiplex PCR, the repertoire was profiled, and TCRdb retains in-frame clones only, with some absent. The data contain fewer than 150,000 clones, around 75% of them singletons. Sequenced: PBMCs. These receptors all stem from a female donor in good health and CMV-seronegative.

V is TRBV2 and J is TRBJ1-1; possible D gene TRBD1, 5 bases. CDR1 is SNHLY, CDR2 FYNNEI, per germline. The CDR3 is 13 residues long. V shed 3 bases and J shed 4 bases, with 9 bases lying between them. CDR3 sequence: CASSEEGFTEAFF. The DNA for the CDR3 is TGTGCCAGCAGTGAGGAGGGGTTCACTGAAGCTTTCTTT.

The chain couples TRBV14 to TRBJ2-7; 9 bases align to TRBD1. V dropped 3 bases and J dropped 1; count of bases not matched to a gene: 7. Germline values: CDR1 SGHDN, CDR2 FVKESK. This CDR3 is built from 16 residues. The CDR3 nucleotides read TGTGCCAGCAGCCACAGCCGGGACAGGGCTTCCTACGAGCAGTACTTC. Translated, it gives CASSHSRDRASYEQYF.

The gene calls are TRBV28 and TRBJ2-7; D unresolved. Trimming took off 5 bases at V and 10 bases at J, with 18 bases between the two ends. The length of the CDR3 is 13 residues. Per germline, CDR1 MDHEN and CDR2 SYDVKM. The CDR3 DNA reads TGTGCCAGCAGTGCCGGTCCCCGCTCCAAACAGTACTTC. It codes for CASSAGPRSKQYF.

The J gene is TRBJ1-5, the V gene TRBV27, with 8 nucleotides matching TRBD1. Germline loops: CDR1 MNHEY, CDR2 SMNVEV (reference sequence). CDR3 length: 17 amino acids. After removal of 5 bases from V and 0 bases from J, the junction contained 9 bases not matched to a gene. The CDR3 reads CASSRTGLPISNQPQHF. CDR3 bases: TGTGCCAGCAGTAGGACAGGGCTACCGATTAGCAATCAGCCCCAGCATTTT.

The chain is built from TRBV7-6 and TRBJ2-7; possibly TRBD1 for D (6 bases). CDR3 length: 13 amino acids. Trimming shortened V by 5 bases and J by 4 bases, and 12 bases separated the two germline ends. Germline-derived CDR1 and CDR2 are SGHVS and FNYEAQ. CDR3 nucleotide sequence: TGTGCCAGCAGCCCATCGCAGGGGTACGAGCAGTACTTC. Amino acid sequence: CASSPSQGYEQYF.

The CDR3 DNA is TGTGCCAGCAGCGATACGGACAGGGGTGGCAATCAGCCCCAGCATTTT. Its protein product is CASSDTDRGGNQPQHF. The J gene is TRBJ1-5, the V gene TRBV7-9; TRBD1 matches at 9 bases. V gave up 5 bases and J gave up 2 bases; unmatched junction bases: 7. This CDR3 is 16 amino acids long. The germline gives CDR1 SEHNR, CDR2 FQNEAQ (reference sequence). The complete variable domain, with remaining parts taken from reference TRBV7-9 and TRBJ1-5, reads DTGVSQNPRHKITKRGQNVTFRCDPISEHNRLYWYRQTLGQGPEFLTYFQNEAQLEKSRLLSDRFSAERPKGSFSTLEIQRTEQGDSAMYLCASSDTDRGGNQPQHFGDGTRLSIL.

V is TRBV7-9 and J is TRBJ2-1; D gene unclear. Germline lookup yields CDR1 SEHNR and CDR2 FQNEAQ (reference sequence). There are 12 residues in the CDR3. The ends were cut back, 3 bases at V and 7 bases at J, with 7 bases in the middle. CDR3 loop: CASSFGSNEQFF. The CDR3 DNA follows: TGTGCCAGCAGCTTCGGGTCAAATGAGCAGTTCTTC. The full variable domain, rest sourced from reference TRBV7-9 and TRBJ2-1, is DTGVSQNPRHKITKRGQNVTFRCDPISEHNRLYWYRQTLGQGPEFLTYFQNEAQLEKSRLLSDRFSAERPKGSFSTLEIQRTEQGDSAMYLCASSFGSNEQFFGPGTRLTVL.

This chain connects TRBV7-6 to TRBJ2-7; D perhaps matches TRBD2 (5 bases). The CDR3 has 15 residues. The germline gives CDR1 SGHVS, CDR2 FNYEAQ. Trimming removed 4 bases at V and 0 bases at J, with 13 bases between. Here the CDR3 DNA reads TGTGCCAGCAGCTCCAGACCGGGAACCTCCTACGAGCAGTACTTC. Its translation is CASSSRPGTSYEQYF.

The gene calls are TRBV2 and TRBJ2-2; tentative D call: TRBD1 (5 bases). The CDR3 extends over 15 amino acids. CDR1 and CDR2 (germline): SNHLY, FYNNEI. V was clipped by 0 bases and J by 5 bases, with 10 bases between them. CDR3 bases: TGTGCCAGCAGTGAAGCCTCCCGGACAACCGGGGAGCTGTTTTTT. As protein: CASSEASRTTGELFF.

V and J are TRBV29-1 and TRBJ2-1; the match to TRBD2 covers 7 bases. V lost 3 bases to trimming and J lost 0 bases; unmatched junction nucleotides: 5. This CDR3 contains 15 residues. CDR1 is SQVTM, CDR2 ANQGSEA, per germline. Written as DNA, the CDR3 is TGCAGCGTTGAGTACGGCGGGAGCTCCTACAATGAGCAGTTCTTC. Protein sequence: CSVEYGGSSYNEQFF.

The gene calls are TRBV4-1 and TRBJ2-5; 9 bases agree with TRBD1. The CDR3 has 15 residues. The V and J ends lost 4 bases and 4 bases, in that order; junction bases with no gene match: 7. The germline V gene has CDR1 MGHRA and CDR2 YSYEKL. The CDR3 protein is CASSPLTGGVETQYF. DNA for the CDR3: TGCGCCAGCAGCCCCCTCACAGGGGGCGTAGAGACCCAGTACTTC.

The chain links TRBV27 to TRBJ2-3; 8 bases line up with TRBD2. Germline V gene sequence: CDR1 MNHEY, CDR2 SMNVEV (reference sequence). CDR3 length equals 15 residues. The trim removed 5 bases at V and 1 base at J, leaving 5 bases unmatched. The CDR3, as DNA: TGTGCCAGCAGTAACGGACTAGCAGGCACAGATACGCAGTATTTT. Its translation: CASSNGLAGTDTQYF.

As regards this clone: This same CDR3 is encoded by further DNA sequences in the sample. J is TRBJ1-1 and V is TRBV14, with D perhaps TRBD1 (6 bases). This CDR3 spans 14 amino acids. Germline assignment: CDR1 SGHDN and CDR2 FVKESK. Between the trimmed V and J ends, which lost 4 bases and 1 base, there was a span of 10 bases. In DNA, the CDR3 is TGTGCCAGCAGCCTCGTACAGGGGAACACTGAAGCTTTCTTT. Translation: CASSLVQGNTEAFF. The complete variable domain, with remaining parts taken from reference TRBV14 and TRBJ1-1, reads EAGVTQFPSHSVIEKGQTVTLRCDPISGHDNLYWYRRVMGKEIKFLLHFVKESKQDESGMPNNRFLAERTGGTYSTLKVQPAELEDSGVYFCASSLVQGNTEAFFGQGTRLTVV.

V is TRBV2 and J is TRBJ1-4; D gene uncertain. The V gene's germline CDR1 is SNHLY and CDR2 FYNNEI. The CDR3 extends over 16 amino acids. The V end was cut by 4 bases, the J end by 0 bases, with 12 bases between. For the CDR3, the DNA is TGTGCCAGCAGTGGGGTTCCGGGTGCAACTAATGAAAAACTGTTTTTT. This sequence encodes CASSGVPGATNEKLFF.

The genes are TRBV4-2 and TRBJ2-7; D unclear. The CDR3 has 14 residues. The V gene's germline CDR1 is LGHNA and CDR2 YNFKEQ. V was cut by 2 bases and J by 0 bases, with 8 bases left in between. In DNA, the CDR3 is TGTGCCAGCAGCCAACCTGGCCACTCCTACGAGCAGTACTTC. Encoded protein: CASSQPGHSYEQYF.

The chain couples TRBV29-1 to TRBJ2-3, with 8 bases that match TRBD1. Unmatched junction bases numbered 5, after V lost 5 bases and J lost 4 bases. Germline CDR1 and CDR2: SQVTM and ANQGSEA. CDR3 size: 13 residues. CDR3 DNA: TGCAGCGTTCTTCAGGGGGCCCCAGATACGCAGTATTTT. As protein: CSVLQGAPDTQYF.

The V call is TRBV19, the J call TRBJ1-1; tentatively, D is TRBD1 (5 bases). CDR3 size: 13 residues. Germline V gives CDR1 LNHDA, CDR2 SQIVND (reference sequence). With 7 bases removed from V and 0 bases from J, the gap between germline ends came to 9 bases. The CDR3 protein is CASTRAMNTEAFF. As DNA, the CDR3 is TGTGCCAGTACCAGGGCTATGAACACTGAAGCTTTCTTT.

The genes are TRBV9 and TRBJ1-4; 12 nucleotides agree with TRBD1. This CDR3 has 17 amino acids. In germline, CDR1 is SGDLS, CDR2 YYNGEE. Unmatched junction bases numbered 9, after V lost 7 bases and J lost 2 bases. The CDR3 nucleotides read TGTGCCAGCGGCCGGGGACAGGGGGCACGGACTAATGAAAAACTGTTTTTT. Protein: CASGRGQGARTNEKLFF.

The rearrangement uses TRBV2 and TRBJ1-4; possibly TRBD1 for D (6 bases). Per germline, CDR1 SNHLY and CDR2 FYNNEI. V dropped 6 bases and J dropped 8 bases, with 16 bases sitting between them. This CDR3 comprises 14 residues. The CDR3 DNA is TGTGCCAGCAGCACCAGGGGTAGTAGGGAAAAACTGTTTTTT. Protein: CASSTRGSREKLFF.

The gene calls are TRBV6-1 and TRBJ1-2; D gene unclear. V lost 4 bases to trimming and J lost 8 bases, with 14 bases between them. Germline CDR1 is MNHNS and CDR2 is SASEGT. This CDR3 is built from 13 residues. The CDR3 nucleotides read TGTGCCAGCAGTGTCTGGGAGGCGGAGGGCTACACCTTC. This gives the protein CASSVWEAEGYTF.

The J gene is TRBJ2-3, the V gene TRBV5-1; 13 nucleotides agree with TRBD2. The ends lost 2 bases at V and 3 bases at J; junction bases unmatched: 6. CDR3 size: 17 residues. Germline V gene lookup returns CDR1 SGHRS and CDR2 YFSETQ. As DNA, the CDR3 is TGCGCCAGCAGCTTCGGACTAGCGGGAGTATCGACAGATACGCAGTATTTT. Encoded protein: CASSFGLAGVSTDTQYF.